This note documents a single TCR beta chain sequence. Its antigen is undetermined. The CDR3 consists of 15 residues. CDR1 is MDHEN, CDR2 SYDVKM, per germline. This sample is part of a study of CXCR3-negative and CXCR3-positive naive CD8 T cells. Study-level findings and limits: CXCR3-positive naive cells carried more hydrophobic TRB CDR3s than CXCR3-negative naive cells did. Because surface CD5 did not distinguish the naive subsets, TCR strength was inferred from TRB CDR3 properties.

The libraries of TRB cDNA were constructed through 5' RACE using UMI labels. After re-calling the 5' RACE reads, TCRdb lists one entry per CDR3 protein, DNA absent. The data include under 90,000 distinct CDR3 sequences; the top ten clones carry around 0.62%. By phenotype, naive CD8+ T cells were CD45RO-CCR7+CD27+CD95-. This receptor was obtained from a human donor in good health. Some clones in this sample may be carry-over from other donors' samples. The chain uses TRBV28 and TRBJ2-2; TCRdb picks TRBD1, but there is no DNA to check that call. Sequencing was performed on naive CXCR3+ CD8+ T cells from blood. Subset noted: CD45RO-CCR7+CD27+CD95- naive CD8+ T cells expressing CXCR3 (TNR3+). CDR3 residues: CASSFAGAQTGELFF.